These T cell receptor beta chains were read from a single sample in a study of T cells after yellow fever vaccination. Via MiXCR, TCRdb re-called the 5' RACE reads, giving one row per CDR3 protein. Among a few hundred thousand distinct CDR3 sequences, approximately 8% were seen once, and the ten largest hold around 3.4%. The source was CD4+ T cells sorted from PBMCs, collected 5 days after the yellow fever booster vaccination. Receptors originate from a man aged 18 to 35 who received the YFV17D yellow fever vaccine. Both conserved end residues are part of each CDR3. The D gene is left open where the match is weak. Clone size appears in some rows only: once, few, many, or a class for an expanded clone.

>few|TRBV5-1|TRBJ1-6|NA
TGCGCCAGCAGCTTGGGGAGGACAGTTAATTCACCCCTCCACTTT
CASSLGRTVNSPLHF
>NA|TRBV20-1|TRBJ1-2|NA
TGCAGTGCTAGCGTCCAGACTAACTATGGCTACACCTTC
CSASVQTNYGYTF
>few|TRBV10-3|TRBJ1-2|NA
TGTGCCATCAGGGGAGACCTAAACTATGGCTACACCTTC
CAIRGDLNYGYTF
>few|TRBV19|TRBJ1-1|TRBD1
TGTGCCAGTTCCCGGGACAGGGATACTGAAGCTTTCTTT
CASSRDRDTEAFF
>NA|TRBV5-6|TRBJ2-3|TRBD1
TGTGCCAGCAGCTTGGCCGCTACAGGGGCGATAGATACGCAGTATTTT
CASSLAATGAIDTQYF
>few|TRBV23-1|TRBJ1-1|NA
TGCGCCAGCCCCGGAGGGGTACCGTCTGAAGCTTTCTTT
CASPGGVPSEAFF
>NA|TRBV7-6|TRBJ2-7|TRBD2
TGTGCCAGCAGCCACCGGACTAGGGACGAGCAGTACTTC
CASSHRTRDEQYF
>few|TRBV9|TRBJ1-6|NA
TGTGCCAGCAGCGTCCCACGGACCATTTCAAGGGCCTCCTATAATTCACCCCTCCACTTT
CASSVPRTISRASYNSPLHF
>many|TRBV7-2|TRBJ1-4|NA
TGTGCCAGCAGCCCTGACAGCCTTAATGAAAAACTGTTTTTT
CASSPDSLNEKLFF
>few|TRBV6-5|TRBJ1-4|NA
TGTGCCAGCAGTTACTCGCGGGAGTTGGCTAATGAAAAACTGTTTTTT
CASSYSRELANEKLFF
>NA|TRBV24-1|TRBJ2-3|TRBD1
TGTGCCACCAGGGACAGGTACACAGATACGCAGTATTTT
CATRDRYTDTQYF
>many|TRBV20-1|TRBJ2-7|NA
TGCAGTGCTCCGCACTCTACGGGGAGGTACGAGCAGTACTTC
CSAPHSTGRYEQYF
>few|TRBV6-1|TRBJ1-3|NA
TGTGCCAGCAGCCTCCGGACAGCGGCAGGAAACACCATATATTTT
CASSLRTAAGNTIYF
>few|TRBV21-1|TRBJ2-3|NA
TGTGCCAGCAACGCAACGGGGGCTAGGGACAGGCTCACAGATACGCAGTATTTT
CASNATGARDRLTDTQYF
>many|TRBV7-9|TRBJ2-3|NA
TGTGCCAGCAGCTTAGGACAGCCCAGCACAGATACGCAGTATTTT
CASSLGQPSTDTQYF
>many|TRBV4-3|TRBJ2-5|NA
TGCGCCAGCAGCCCGACGGTACAAGAGACCCAGTACTTC
CASSPTVQETQYF
>many|TRBV24-1|TRBJ2-1|TRBD1
TGTGCCACCAGTGACCCCGGGACAGGGGGGCTAAATGAGCAGTTCTTC
CATSDPGTGGLNEQFF
>few|TRBV7-2|TRBJ2-3|NA
TGTGCCAGCAGCTACGACCCAGGCAGCACAGATACGCAGTATTTT
CASSYDPGSTDTQYF
>NA|TRBV6-5|TRBJ1-1|NA
TGTGCCAGCAGCTCAAGTGGCTCGGTGAACACTGAAGCTTTCTTT
CASSSSGSVNTEAFF
>few|TRBV9|TRBJ1-4|NA
TGTGCCAGCAGCGTAGGTCCAGGACTGACGGGGGAAAAACTGTTTTTT
CASSVGPGLTGEKLFF
>many|TRBV7-2|TRBJ2-3|TRBD2
TGTGCCAGCAGCGTGCGGGGGAACACAGATACGCAGTATTTT
CASSVRGNTDTQYF
>few|TRBV12-3/TRBV12-4|TRBJ1-2|TRBD1
TGTGCCAGCAGTCCCGCTCCGGGACAGGGACACTACACCTTC
CASSPAPGQGHYTF
>few|TRBV6-2/TRBV6-3|TRBJ2-4|NA
TGTGCCAGCAGTTACGATCTTTGGGGCGAAGTGGCCAAAAACATTCAGTACTTC
CASSYDLWGEVAKNIQYF
>many|TRBV5-1|TRBJ2-5|NA
TGCGCCAGCAGCTCAAACGACCAGTCCCAAGAGACCCAGTACTTC
CASSSNDQSQETQYF
>NA|TRBV5-5|TRBJ1-2|NA
TGTGCCAGCAGCTTGCGAAGGGGTAGCGGCTACACCTTC
CASSLRRGSGYTF
>many|TRBV4-2|TRBJ2-3|NA
TGTGCCAGCAGCCAAGATAGGCAGGCTAGCACAGATACGCAGTATTTT
CASSQDRQASTDTQYF
>NA|TRBV12-3/TRBV12-4|TRBJ2-3|TRBD1
TGTGCCAGCAGTCCACAGGGACAGACAGATACGCAGTATTTT
CASSPQGQTDTQYF
>NA|TRBV20-1|TRBJ2-1|NA
TGCAGTGCTAGGGACAGCTTGCTCTACAATGAGCAGTTCTTC
CSARDSLLYNEQFF
>few|TRBV2|TRBJ2-5|TRBD2
TGTGCCAGCAGTGTAGCCCTAGCGGGGGAGGAGACCCAGTACTTC
CASSVALAGEETQYF
>few|TRBV7-2|TRBJ1-5|NA
TGTGCCAGCAGCTCCACGGGGGGCCTTCAGCCCCAGCATTTT
CASSSTGGLQPQHF
>NA|TRBV28|TRBJ1-2|TRBD1
TGTGCCAGCAGTTTATTCAAGAAGAGAGGAGGACAGGGGGCCCACTATGGCTACACCTTC
CASSLFKKRGGQGAHYGYTF
>NA|TRBV6-6|TRBJ1-2|NA
TGTGCCAGCAGTTACTCCCCACCTGACGACTACACCTTC
CASSYSPPDDYTF
>many|TRBV20-1|TRBJ1-2|NA
TGCAGTGCTAGACAGGTGGGCTCCTCTGGCTACACCTTC
CSARQVGSSGYTF
>many|TRBV28|TRBJ1-5|NA
TGTGCCAGCAGTTTGGCACAGGGAGATCAGCCCCAGCATTTT
CASSLAQGDQPQHF
>many|TRBV20-1|TRBJ1-5|NA
TGCAGTGCTCTACCCGCGGGGAGGCCCCAGCCCCAGCATTTT
CSALPAGRPQPQHF
>few|TRBV7-2|TRBJ1-6|NA
TGTGCCAGCAGCATAGGGGGGGGTAAAGCGCCCCTCCACTTT
CASSIGGGKAPLHF
>NA|TRBV2|TRBJ2-1|NA
TGTGCCAGCATGTTCTCCGTGGGGGAGCAGTTCTTC
CASMFSVGEQFF
>few|TRBV18|TRBJ1-1|TRBD1
TGTGCCAGCTCCCCCAAGGTGGGACAGTCGAACACTGAAGCTTTCTTT
CASSPKVGQSNTEAFF
>few|TRBV5-1|TRBJ1-3|TRBD1
TGCGCCAGCAGCACAGGGGTCTCTGGAAACACCATATATTTT
CASSTGVSGNTIYF
>NA|TRBV7-2|TRBJ1-4|NA
TGTGCCAGCAGCCCGGGCGGGGGCGACGGTGAAAAACTGTTTTTT
CASSPGGGDGEKLFF
>NA|TRBV10-3|TRBJ2-5|TRBD1
TGTGCCATCAGTGAAGGGACAGCGGAAGAGACCCAGTACTTC
CAISEGTAEETQYF
>few|TRBV7-2|TRBJ2-7|NA
TGTGCCAGCAGCTTAGGTCGGAGAGAGCAGTACTTC
CASSLGRREQYF
>few|TRBV18|TRBJ1-1|NA
TGTGCCAGCTCAACGGGACGGAACACTGAAGCTTTCTTT
CASSTGRNTEAFF
>few|TRBV6-5|TRBJ1-5|TRBD1
TGTGCCAGCAGTTCCCTCGGGACAGGGCAGGAGGGGGCCCAGCATTTT
CASSSLGTGQEGAQHF
>NA|TRBV5-4|TRBJ1-4|NA
TGTGCCAGCAGCCGGGACGCAACTAATGAAAAACTGTTTTTT
CASSRDATNEKLFF
>NA|TRBV14|TRBJ2-5|TRBD1
TGTGCCAGCAGCCCGACAGGGAACACACTTCTGGAGACCCAGTACTTC
CASSPTGNTLLETQYF
>few|TRBV9|TRBJ2-5|NA
TGTGCCAGCAGCGTAGCCGAGGGGTACGAGACCCAGTACTTC
CASSVAEGYETQYF
>NA|TRBV5-1|TRBJ2-3|NA
TGCGCCAGCAGCATGACAGACTCTAGCACAGATACGCAGTATTTT
CASSMTDSSTDTQYF
>NA|TRBV29-1|TRBJ2-2|TRBD1
TGCAGCGTCGTGGACAGGAGAAACGCCCGCGGGGAGCTGTTTTTT
CSVVDRRNARGELFF
>few|TRBV3-1|TRBJ2-3|NA
TGTGCCAGCAGCCAAGCTTGGGACCGAAACACAGATACGCAGTATTTT
CASSQAWDRNTDTQYF